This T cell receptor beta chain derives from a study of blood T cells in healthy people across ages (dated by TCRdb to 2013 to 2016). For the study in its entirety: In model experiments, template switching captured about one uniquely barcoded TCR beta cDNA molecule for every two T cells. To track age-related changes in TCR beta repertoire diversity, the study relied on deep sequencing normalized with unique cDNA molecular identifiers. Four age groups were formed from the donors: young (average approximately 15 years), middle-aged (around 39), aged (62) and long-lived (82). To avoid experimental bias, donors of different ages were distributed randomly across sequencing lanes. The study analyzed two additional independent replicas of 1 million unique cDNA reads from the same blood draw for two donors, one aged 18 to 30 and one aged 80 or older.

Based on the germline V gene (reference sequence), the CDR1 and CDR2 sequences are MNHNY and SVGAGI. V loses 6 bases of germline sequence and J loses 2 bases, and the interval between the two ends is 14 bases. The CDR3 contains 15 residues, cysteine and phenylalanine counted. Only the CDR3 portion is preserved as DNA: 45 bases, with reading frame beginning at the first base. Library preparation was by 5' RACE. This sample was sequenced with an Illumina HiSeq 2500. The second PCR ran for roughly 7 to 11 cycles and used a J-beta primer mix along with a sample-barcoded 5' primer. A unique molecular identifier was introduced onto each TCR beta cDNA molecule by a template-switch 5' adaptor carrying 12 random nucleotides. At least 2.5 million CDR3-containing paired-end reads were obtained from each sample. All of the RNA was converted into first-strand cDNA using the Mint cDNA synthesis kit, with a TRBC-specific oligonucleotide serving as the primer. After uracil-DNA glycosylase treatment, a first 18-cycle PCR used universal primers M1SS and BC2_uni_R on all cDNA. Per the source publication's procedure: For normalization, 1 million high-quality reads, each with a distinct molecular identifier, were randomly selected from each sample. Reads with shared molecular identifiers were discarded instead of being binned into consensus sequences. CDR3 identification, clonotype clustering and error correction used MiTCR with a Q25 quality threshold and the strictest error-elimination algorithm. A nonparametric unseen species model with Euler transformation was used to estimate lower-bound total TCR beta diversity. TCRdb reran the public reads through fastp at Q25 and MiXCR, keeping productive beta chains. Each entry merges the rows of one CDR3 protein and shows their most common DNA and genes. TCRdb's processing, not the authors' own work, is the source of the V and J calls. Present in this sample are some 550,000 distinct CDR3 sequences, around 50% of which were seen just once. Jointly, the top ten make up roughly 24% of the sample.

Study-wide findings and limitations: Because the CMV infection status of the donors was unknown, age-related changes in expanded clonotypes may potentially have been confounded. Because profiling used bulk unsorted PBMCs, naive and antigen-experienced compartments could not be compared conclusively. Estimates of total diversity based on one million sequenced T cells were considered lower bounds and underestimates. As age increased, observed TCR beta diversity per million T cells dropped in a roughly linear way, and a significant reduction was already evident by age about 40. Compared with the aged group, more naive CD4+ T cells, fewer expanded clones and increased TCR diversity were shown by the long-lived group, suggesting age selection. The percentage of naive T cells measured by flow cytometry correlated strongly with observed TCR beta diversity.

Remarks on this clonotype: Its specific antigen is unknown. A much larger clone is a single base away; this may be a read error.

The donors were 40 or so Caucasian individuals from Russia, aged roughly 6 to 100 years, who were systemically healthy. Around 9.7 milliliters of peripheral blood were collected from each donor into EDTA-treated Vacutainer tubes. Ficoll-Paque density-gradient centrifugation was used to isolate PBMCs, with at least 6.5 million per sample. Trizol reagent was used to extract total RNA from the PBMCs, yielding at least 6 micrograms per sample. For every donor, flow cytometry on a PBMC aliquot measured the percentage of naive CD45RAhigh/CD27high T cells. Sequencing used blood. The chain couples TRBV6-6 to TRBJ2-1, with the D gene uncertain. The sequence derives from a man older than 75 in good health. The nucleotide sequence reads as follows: TGTGCCAGCAGATACGATCGAGCCGCCTACAATGAGCAGTTCTTC. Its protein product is CASRYDRAAYNEQFF.